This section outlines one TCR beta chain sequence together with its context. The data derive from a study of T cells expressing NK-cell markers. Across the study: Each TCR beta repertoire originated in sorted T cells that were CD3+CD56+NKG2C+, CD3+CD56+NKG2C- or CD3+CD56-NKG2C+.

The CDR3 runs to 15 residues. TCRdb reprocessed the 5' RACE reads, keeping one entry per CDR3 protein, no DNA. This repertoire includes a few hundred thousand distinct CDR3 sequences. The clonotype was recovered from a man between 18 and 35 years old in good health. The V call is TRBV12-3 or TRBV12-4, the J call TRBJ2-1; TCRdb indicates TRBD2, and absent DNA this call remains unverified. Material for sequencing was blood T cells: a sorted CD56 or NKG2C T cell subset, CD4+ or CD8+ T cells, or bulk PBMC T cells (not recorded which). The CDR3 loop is CASRLTSGSYNEQFF.